This TCR beta chain was profiled in a study of control samples from healthy donors and cancer patients. Assay: immunoSEQ multiplex PCR; the TCRdb copy retains only in-frame clones and omits some. Of approximately 190,000 clones in the sample, 91% were seen once. The CDR3 runs 13 residues. Per the germline V gene, CDR1 is LNHDA and CDR2 is SQIVND (reference sequence). Trimming took off 7 bases at V and 4 bases at J, with 13 bases between the two ends. This clonotype was sampled from a man younger than 40 in good health. Material for sequencing was blood. This chain uses TRBV19 with TRBJ1-2; perhaps TRBD1 as D (6 bases). The CDR3 loop is CASTDSLSYGYTF. The CDR3 DNA sequence: TGTGCCAGTACGGACAGCTTGTCCTATGGCTACACCTTC.